The TCR beta chain described here comes from a study of cytomegalovirus exposure and HLA in healthy donors. PCR was performed using 60 Vbeta and 13 Jbeta primers. The repertoire was sequenced with immunoSEQ multiplex PCR; TCRdb's copy has only in-frame clones and lacks some. The profile shows around 130,000 clones, roughly three fifths of them singletons. This CDR3 has 15 residues. Germline CDR1 reads SEHNR; CDR2 reads FQNEAQ (reference sequence). Unmatched junction bases numbered 6, after V lost 5 bases and J lost 0 bases. Study results and caveats: The classifier reportedly diagnosed cytomegalovirus status with high specificity and sensitivity. Productive rates of about 87% or about 30% were seen for most TCR beta V segments in an earlier analysis. The authors listed approximately 150 TCR beta chains as cytomegalovirus-associated.

About this clone itself: The antigen is undetermined.

Material for sequencing was PBMCs. The chain employs TRBV7-9 and TRBJ2-5, with 7 bases fitting TRBD1. The clonotype was recovered from an older woman in good health and CMV-seronegative. The CDR3 is CASSRADRYQETQYF. In DNA, the CDR3 is TGTGCCAGCAGCCGAGCGGACAGGTACCAAGAGACCCAGTACTTC.